Below, 30 T cell receptor beta chains from the same sample are listed, as sequenced in a study of blood T cell repertoires in COVID-19. TCRdb's copy holds only in-frame clones and misses some; the assay was immunoSEQ multiplex PCR. The data show hundreds of thousands of clones, approximately 85% seen once. Sequencing was done on a sample of peripheral blood. Receptor source: a woman in her thirties with acute or convalescent COVID-19.

This clone was observed a single time. Here the CDR3 DNA reads TGTGCCAGCAGAGGAGACAGGGGCTGGTATCAGCCCCAGCATTTT. It translates to CASRGDRGWYQPQHF. This chain uses TRBV6-5 with TRBJ1-5; 8 nucleotides agree with TRBD1. CDR1 MNHEY and CDR2 SVGAGI come from the germline V gene. The V and J ends lost 6 bases and 5 bases, in that order; junction bases with no gene match: 9. The CDR3 is made up of 15 amino acids.

V is TRBV5-6 and J is TRBJ2-6; D is perhaps TRBD1 (6 bases). The germline V gene has CDR1 SGHDT and CDR2 YYEEEE. V lost 3 bases and J lost 4, with 17 bases in between. The CDR3 loop spans 17 amino acids. The CDR3 region is CASSSPTGFRGANVLTF. The CDR3, as DNA: TGTGCCAGCAGCTCGCCTACAGGGTTCCGGGGGGCCAACGTCCTGACTTTC.

The chain combines TRBV14 with TRBJ2-3; weak D call: TRBD2 (5 bases). The CDR3 sequence is 11 residues long. The germline V gene encodes CDR1 SGHDN and CDR2 FVKESK. The V and J ends lost 4 bases and 8 bases respectively, with 7 bases between them. DNA of the CDR3: TGTGCCAGCAGCCCCGCGGGTACGCAGTATTTT. Its protein is CASSPAGTQYF.

In its sample, this clone was seen once. The V gene is TRBV9, the J gene TRBJ1-6; D not certain. Between the trimmed V and J ends, which lost 3 bases and 7 bases, there was a span of 20 bases. Germline values: CDR1 SGDLS, CDR2 YYNGEE. The CDR3 loop spans 17 amino acids. CDR3 DNA: TGTGCCAGCAGCGGTGATGGCTTAGGAGGTGGGAATTCACCCCTCCACTTT. Its protein product is CASSGDGLGGGNSPLHF.

The chain combines TRBV19 with TRBJ2-5; 12 bases line up with TRBD1. The V segment lost 3 bases and the J segment 2 bases; nucleotides outside the gene matches: 7. From germline, CDR1 is LNHDA and CDR2 SQIVND (reference sequence). The CDR3 is made up of 17 amino acids. CDR3 loop: CASSIFGTGGVQETQYF. In nucleotides, the CDR3 is TGTGCCAGTAGTATTTTTGGGACAGGGGGCGTACAAGAGACCCAGTACTTC.

CDR3 DNA: TGTGCCAGCAGCTTGGGTTTAAGCTACACCTTC. This gives the protein CASSLGLSYTF. V and J are TRBV5-6 and TRBJ1-2; D gene unclear. The CDR3 runs to 11 residues. The germline gives CDR1 SGHDT, CDR2 YYEEEE. The V end lost 0 bases, the J end lost 9 bases, and 6 bases lay between the germline ends.

The count of this clone is one. The chain combines TRBV18 with TRBJ2-2, with D possibly TRBD2 on 6 matching bases. The germline V gene encodes CDR1 KGHSH and CDR2 LQKENI. The CDR3 is 15 residues long. V was clipped by 4 bases and J by 8 bases, with 17 bases between them. The DNA for the CDR3 is TGTGCCAGCTCACTCCGCCGTGGCGGGATGGGGGAGCTGTTTTTT. Translating gives CASSLRRGGMGELFF.

The chain is built from TRBV2 and TRBJ1-3, with D possibly being TRBD1 (6 bases). Trimming pared 3 bases from V and 4 bases from J, leaving 16 bases between. CDR3 length equals 16 residues. CDR1 is SNHLY and CDR2 is FYNNEI in the germline V gene. CDR3 sequence reads: CASSDSNRDFGNTIYF. In nucleotides, the CDR3 is TGTGCCAGCAGTGACAGTAACAGGGATTTCGGAAACACCATATATTTT. The full variable domain, rest sourced from reference TRBV2 and TRBJ1-3, is EPEVTQTPSHQVTQMGQEVILRCVPISNHLYFYWYRQILGQKVEFLVSFYNNEISEKSEIFDDQFSVERPDGSNFTLKIRSTKLEDSAMYFCASSDSNRDFGNTIYFGEGSWLTVV.

J is TRBJ2-1 and V is TRBV5-3; D perhaps matches TRBD2 (5 bases). TRBV5-3 is placed among ORFs of uncertain function. V dropped 0 bases and J dropped 4 bases, with 14 bases sitting between them. This CDR3 has 16 amino acids. DNA for the CDR3: TGTGCCAGAAGCTTGGCCGCCCTAGCTGAGTACAATGAGCAGTTCTTC. Its translation is CARSLAALAEYNEQFF.

CDR3 DNA sequence: TGCGCCAGCAGCTCGACACCGGGACAGGGAACCCGACAGGAGACCCAGTACTTC. It yields the protein CASSSTPGQGTRQETQYF. The chain carries TRBV5-1 and TRBJ2-5; 9 nucleotides match TRBD1. J gave up 5 bases and V 3 bases, and 17 bases lay outside the gene matches. Germline V gene data show CDR1 as SGHRS and CDR2 as YFSETQ. This CDR3 comprises 18 residues.

This sequence joins TRBV29-1 and TRBJ2-6, with 8 bases matching TRBD1. CDR3 length equals 17 residues. Germline CDR1 and CDR2: SQVTM and ANQGSEA. The V and J ends lost 1 base and 2 bases, in that order; junction bases with no gene match: 7. DNA of the CDR3: TGCAGCGTTGAAGCAGGGCAGGGGGCTACTGGGGCCAACGTCCTGACTTTC. Its translation: CSVEAGQGATGANVLTF.

This clone showed up just a few times. This rearrangement joins TRBV5-1 to TRBJ2-3; 10 nucleotides agree with TRBD1. V lost 6 bases to trimming and J lost 1 base; unmatched junction nucleotides: 5. Germline V CDR1 and CDR2: SGHRS, YFSETQ. CDR3 length equals 15 residues. This CDR3 reads CASTTGTGGTDTQYF. The DNA of the CDR3 is TGCGCCAGCACTACCGGGACAGGGGGCACAGATACGCAGTATTTT.

The chain recombines TRBV24-1 with TRBJ2-2; D is ambiguous. The V and J ends lost 4 bases and 6 bases respectively, with 14 bases between them. Germline values: CDR1 KGHDR, CDR2 SFDVKD. The CDR3 contains 15 residues. CDR3 in amino acids: CATSEAGPWAGELFF. CDR3 DNA: TGTGCCACCAGTGAGGCAGGCCCTTGGGCCGGGGAGCTGTTTTTT.

This chain uses TRBV9 with TRBJ1-4, with D unclear. From germline, CDR1 is SGDLS and CDR2 YYNGEE. The CDR3 sequence is 14 residues long. Trimming took 7 bases from V and 7 from J, leaving 17 bases between them. The CDR3 loop is CASAEAGTSEKLFF. For the CDR3, the DNA is TGTGCCAGCGCAGAGGCCGGAACGTCTGAAAAACTGTTTTTT.

The chain joins TRBV7-2 to TRBJ1-4; 9 bases are shared with TRBD1. Germline loops: CDR1 SGHTA, CDR2 FQGNSA. The J segment lost 6 bases and the V segment lost 5 bases, leaving 19 bases of the junction unmatched. This CDR3 region has 19 residues. CDR3 in amino acids: CASSQYHRDRVIKDEKLFF. The CDR3 DNA reads as TGTGCCAGCAGCCAATACCACCGGGACAGGGTGATCAAGGATGAAAAACTGTTTTTT.

The chain uses TRBV9 and TRBJ1-2, with 10 positions matching TRBD1. Unmatched junction bases numbered 6, after V lost 0 bases and J lost 1 base. This CDR3 has 17 amino acids. The germline V gene encodes CDR1 SGDLS and CDR2 YYNGEE. CDR3 sequence reads: CASSVGQGAQGNYGYTF. DNA for the CDR3: TGTGCCAGCAGCGTAGGACAGGGGGCGCAGGGTAACTATGGCTACACCTTC.

The gene calls are TRBV18 and TRBJ2-7; 9 bases align to TRBD1. Germline V gene sequence: CDR1 KGHSH, CDR2 LQKENI. This CDR3 region has 16 residues. The J segment lost 2 bases and the V segment lost 0 bases, leaving 5 bases of the junction unmatched. For the CDR3, the DNA is TGTGCCAGCTCACCACCGGGGGGACAGGGAACCTACGAGCAGTACTTC. Translating gives CASSPPGGQGTYEQYF.

The chain has TRBV5-6 and TRBJ1-1; D call uncertain. V gave up 0 bases and J gave up 2 bases, with 8 bases separating them. The CDR3 contains 14 residues. The germline V gene has CDR1 SGHDT and CDR2 YYEEEE. CDR3 sequence reads: CASSLVGGNTEAFF. CDR3 DNA sequence: TGTGCCAGCAGCTTGGTTGGTGGCAACACTGAAGCTTTCTTT. Complete variable domain (other parts from reference TRBV5-6 and TRBJ1-1): DAGVTQSPTHLIKTRGQQVTLRCSPKSGHDTVSWYQQALGQGPQFIFQYYEEEERQRGNFPDRFSGHQFPNYSSELNVNALLLGDSALYLCASSLVGGNTEAFFGQGTRLTVV.

The chain joins TRBV6-5 to TRBJ1-2; D may be TRBD1 (5 bases). Trimming took 5 bases from V and 5 from J, leaving 15 bases between them. CDR3 length equals 14 residues. The germline V gene encodes CDR1 MNHEY and CDR2 SVGAGI. Here the CDR3 reads CASSTTSGGYGYTF. The CDR3 DNA reads as TGTGCCAGCAGTACCACCTCGGGGGGGTATGGCTACACCTTC.

This clone has more than one count but fewer than ten. The J gene is TRBJ2-1, the V gene TRBV5-4; 8 bases fit TRBD2. V gave up 5 bases and J gave up 8 bases; unmatched junction bases: 6. Germline CDR1 and CDR2: SGHNT and YYREEE (reference sequence). The CDR3 totals 13 residues. CDR3 protein: CASSPGLEYEQFF. The CDR3 DNA sequence: TGTGCCAGCAGTCCGGGACTAGAATATGAGCAGTTCTTC. Full variable domain (rest looked up from reference TRBV5-4 and TRBJ2-1): ETGVTQSPTHLIKTRGQQVTLRCSSQSGHNTVSWYQQALGQGPQFIFQYYREEENGRGNFPPRFSGLQFPNYSSELNVNALELDDSALYLCASSPGLEYEQFFGPGTRLTVL.

The V call is TRBV5-8, the J call TRBJ2-3, with 9 bases lining up with TRBD1. V was pared by 4 bases and J by 0 bases, with 3 bases of the junction left unmatched. This CDR3 has 15 residues. Germline V gene data show CDR1 as SGHTS and CDR2 as YDEGEE. The CDR3 protein is CASSRTGDSTDTQYF. In nucleotides, the CDR3 is TGTGCCAGCAGCCGGACAGGGGATAGCACAGATACGCAGTATTTT.

The chain recombines TRBV11-3 with TRBJ2-1; tentative D call: TRBD2 (7 bases). V gave up 5 bases and J gave up 15 bases, with 17 bases separating them. Germline assignment: CDR1 SGHNT and CDR2 YENEEA. The CDR3 runs to 12 residues. The CDR3 DNA reads as TGTGCCAGCAGCGACACTAGCGTAGGGGGGTTCTTC. Its translation: CASSDTSVGGFF.

The gene calls are TRBV5-5 and TRBJ1-5; TRBD1 aligns across 9 bases. The V segment lost 6 bases and the J segment 5 bases; nucleotides outside the gene matches: 9. The CDR3 runs to 15 residues. CDR1 SGHKS and CDR2 YYEKEE come from the germline V gene (reference sequence). Written as DNA, the CDR3 is TGTGCCAGCAAAGTCGGTACAGGGGGCTATCAGCCCCAGCATTTT. Its translation: CASKVGTGGYQPQHF.

J is TRBJ2-5 and V is TRBV27; perhaps TRBD2 as D (5 bases). Per the germline V gene, CDR1 is MNHEY and CDR2 is SMNVEV (reference sequence). The CDR3 is 11 amino acids. The germline V and J ends were trimmed by 2 bases and 9 bases, with 7 bases remaining between them. The CDR3 reads CASSLMGAQYF. In nucleotides, the CDR3 is TGTGCCAGCAGTTTAATGGGAGCCCAGTACTTC.

This rearrangement joins TRBV6-2 or TRBV6-3 to TRBJ2-3, with 9 bases aligning to TRBD2. The CDR3 covers 14 residues. CDR1 and CDR2 (germline): MNHEY, SVGEGT. V shed 3 bases, J shed 7 bases, and the junction held 5 bases outside the gene matches. The CDR3 DNA reads as TGTGCCAGCAGTTATGGGACTAGCTCCAATACGCAGTATTTT. It translates to CASSYGTSSNTQYF.

V and J are TRBV7-2 and TRBJ2-3, with 11 bases identical to TRBD2. The CDR3 extends over 17 amino acids. V lost 1 base, J lost 8 bases, and 11 bases stayed unmatched. Per the germline V gene, CDR1 is SGHTA and CDR2 is FQGNSA. In nucleotides, the CDR3 is TGTGCCAGCAGCTTAGGTTTAGCGGGAGGGGTTGGAGGTACGCAGTATTTT. This gives the protein CASSLGLAGGVGGTQYF.

J is TRBJ2-7 and V is TRBV7-2; the match to TRBD2 covers 8 bases. The CDR3 covers 16 residues. Germline V gives CDR1 SGHTA, CDR2 FQGNSA. J lost 8 bases, V lost 1 base, and 13 bases had no gene match. CDR3 amino acids: CASSLGSSGHPFQQYF. The DNA of the CDR3 is TGTGCCAGCAGCTTAGGATCTAGCGGGCATCCCTTTCAGCAGTACTTC.

The chain couples TRBV5-6 to TRBJ2-1; 7 bases align to TRBD2. V gave up 0 bases and J gave up 1 base; unmatched junction bases: 7. Per germline, CDR1 SGHDT and CDR2 YYEEEE. This CDR3 contains 17 residues. The CDR3 sequence: CASSLEGGRRSYNEQFF. The DNA for the CDR3 is TGTGCCAGCAGCTTGGAGGGCGGGAGACGGTCCTACAATGAGCAGTTCTTC.

The chain couples TRBV6-5 to TRBJ2-7; possible D gene TRBD1, 5 bases. Germline V CDR1 and CDR2: MNHEY, SVGAGI. Trimming removed 0 bases at V and 3 bases at J, with 12 bases between. CDR3 size: 15 residues. The CDR3 is CASSYSSLGVYEQYF. DNA for the CDR3: TGTGCCAGCAGTTACTCGTCCTTAGGGGTCTACGAGCAGTACTTC.

The rearrangement links TRBV27 to TRBJ1-5; D is unresolved. CDR3 size: 15 residues. The germline V gene encodes CDR1 MNHEY and CDR2 SMNVEV (reference sequence). Deletions cut 3 bases from V and 6 bases from J, with 15 bases between. This CDR3 is CASSLTPMRSQPQHF. DNA of the CDR3: TGTGCCAGCAGTTTGACTCCGATGCGATCTCAGCCCCAGCATTTT.